This T cell receptor beta chain was found in a study of T cells after yellow fever vaccination. The germline V and J ends were trimmed by 4 bases and 6 bases, with 6 bases remaining between them. The germline V gene encodes CDR1 MGHRA and CDR2 YSYEKL. CDR3 size: 12 residues. Researchers made TCR cDNA using 5'RACE template switching, and this step added a universal primer site and UMIs. TCRdb called the 5' RACE reads again in MiXCR, with one record for every CDR3 protein. This sample has 100,000 or so distinct CDR3 sequences; about 8.4% occur once, and the top ten carry around a sixth. This sequence originates from a man younger than 35 who received the YFV17D yellow fever vaccine. This chain links TRBV4-1 with TRBJ2-2; D not certain. The material sequenced was CD8+ T cells not binding an NS4B(214-222) dextramer, sorted from PBMCs, taken roughly 15 days after the first yellow fever vaccination. The CDR3 nucleotides read TGCGCCAGCAGCCTCCGATCCGGGGAGCTGTTTTTT. It yields the protein CASSLRSGELFF.